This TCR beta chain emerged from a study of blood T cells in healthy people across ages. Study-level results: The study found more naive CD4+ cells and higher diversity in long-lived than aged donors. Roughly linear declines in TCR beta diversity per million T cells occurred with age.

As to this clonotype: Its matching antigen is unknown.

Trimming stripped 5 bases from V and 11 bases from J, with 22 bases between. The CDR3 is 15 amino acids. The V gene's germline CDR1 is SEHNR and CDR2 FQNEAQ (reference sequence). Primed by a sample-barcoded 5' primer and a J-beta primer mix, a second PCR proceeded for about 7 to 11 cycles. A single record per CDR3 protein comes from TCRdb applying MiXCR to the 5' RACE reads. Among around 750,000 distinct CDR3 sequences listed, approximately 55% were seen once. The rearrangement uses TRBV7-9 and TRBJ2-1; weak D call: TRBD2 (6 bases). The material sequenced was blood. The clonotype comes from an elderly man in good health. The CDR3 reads CASSPGDFVTPKQFF. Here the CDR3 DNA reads TGTGCCAGCAGCCCGGGGGACTTCGTTACACCAAAGCAGTTCTTC.